A single sample is the source of the 3 T cell receptor beta chains below, sequenced in a study of tumor and adjacent non-tumor tissue in lung cancer. No cell sorting was done before RNA was extracted from the tissue. This non-tumor lung sample came from over 3 cm beyond the tumor edge. A modified ARM-PCR protocol with three rounds of nested PCR amplified TCRbeta. TCRdb used MiXCR to reprocess the multiplex PCR reads, holding one entry per CDR3 protein. This sample yields 75,000 to 95,000 distinct CDR3 sequences, of which more than 75% are seen a single time; around a fifth belongs to the top ten. Material: distant non-tumor lung tissue. All receptors come from a woman aged 45-60 years with non-small cell lung cancer.

The gene calls are TRBV24-1 and TRBJ2-1; 11 nucleotides agree with TRBD2. Trimming removed 5 bases from V and 7 bases from J; junction bases left unmatched: 12. This CDR3 comprises 17 residues. Germline CDR1 is KGHDR and CDR2 is SFDVKD. CDR3 protein: CATSGRGTSGSWNEQFF. The CDR3 nucleotides read TGTGCCACCAGTGGCCGCGGCACTAGCGGGAGCTGGAATGAGCAGTTCTTC.

V is TRBV5-1 and J is TRBJ2-3; TRBD2 matches at 9 bases. The V segment lost 0 bases and the J segment 7 bases; nucleotides outside the gene matches: 9. The germline V gene encodes CDR1 SGHRS and CDR2 YFSETQ. The CDR3 spans 16 residues. The CDR3 loop is CASSLGGRAEKNTQYF. CDR3 in DNA: TGCGCCAGCAGCTTGGGCGGGAGGGCCGAAAAAAATACGCAGTATTTT.

A word on this clonotype: Germline is not matched at one junction end, which may reflect a read error. This rearrangement joins TRBV5-5 to TRBJ2-7; D is perhaps TRBD1 (5 bases). The length of the CDR3 is 15 residues. In germline, CDR1 is SGHKS, CDR2 YYEKEE (reference sequence). CDR3 nucleotides: TGTGCCAGCAGCTTGGAGGACACCATCACCTACGAACAGTACTTC. This sequence encodes CASSLEDTITYEQYF.